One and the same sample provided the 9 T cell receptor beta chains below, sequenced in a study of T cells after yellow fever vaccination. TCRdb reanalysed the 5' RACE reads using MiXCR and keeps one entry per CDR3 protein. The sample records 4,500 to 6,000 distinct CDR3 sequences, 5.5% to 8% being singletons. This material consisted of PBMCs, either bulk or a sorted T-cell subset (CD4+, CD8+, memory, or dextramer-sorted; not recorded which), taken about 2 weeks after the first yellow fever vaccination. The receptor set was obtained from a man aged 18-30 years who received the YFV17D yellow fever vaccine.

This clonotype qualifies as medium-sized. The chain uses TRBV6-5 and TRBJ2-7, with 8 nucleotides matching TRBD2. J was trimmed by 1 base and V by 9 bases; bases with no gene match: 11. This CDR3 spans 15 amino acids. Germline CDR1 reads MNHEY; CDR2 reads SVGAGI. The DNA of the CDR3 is TGTGCCAGTCCCTGGCCTCGCGGGAGGTCCTACGAGCAGTACGTC. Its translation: CASPWPRGRSYEQYV.

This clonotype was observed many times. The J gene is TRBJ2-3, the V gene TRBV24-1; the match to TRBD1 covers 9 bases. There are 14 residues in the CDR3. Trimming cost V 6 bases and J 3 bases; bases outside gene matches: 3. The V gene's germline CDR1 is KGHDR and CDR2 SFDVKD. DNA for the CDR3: TGTGCCACCAGTTCTGGGACAGGGACAGATACGCAGTATTTT. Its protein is CATSSGTGTDTQYF.

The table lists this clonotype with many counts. CDR3 protein: CASSLAGGGHEQYF. The CDR3 nucleotides read TGTGCCAGCAGCTTAGCCGGCGGGGGCCACGAGCAGTACTTC. V gene TRBV7-9 combines with J gene TRBJ2-7; D perhaps matches TRBD2 (7 bases). The CDR3 runs 14 residues. The germline V gene has CDR1 SEHNR and CDR2 FQNEAQ (reference sequence). V lost 0 bases to trimming and J lost 5 bases, with 11 bases between them.

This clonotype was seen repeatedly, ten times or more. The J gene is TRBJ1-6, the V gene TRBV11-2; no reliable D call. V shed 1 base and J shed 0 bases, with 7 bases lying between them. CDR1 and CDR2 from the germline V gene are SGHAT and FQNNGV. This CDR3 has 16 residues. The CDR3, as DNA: TGTGCCAGCAGCTTAGTTCCGAGCTCCTATAATTCACCCCTCCACTTT. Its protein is CASSLVPSSYNSPLHF.

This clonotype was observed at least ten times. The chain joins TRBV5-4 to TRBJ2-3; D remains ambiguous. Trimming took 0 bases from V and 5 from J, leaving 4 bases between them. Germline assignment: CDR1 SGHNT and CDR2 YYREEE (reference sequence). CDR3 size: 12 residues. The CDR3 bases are TGTGCCAGCAGCTTGGAGCGAGATACGCAGTATTTT. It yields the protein CASSLERDTQYF. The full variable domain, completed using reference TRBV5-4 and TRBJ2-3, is ETGVTQSPTHLIKTRGQQVTLRCSSQSGHNTVSWYQQALGQGPQFIFQYYREEENGRGNFPPRFSGLQFPNYSSELNVNALELDDSALYLCASSLERDTQYFGPGTRLTVL.

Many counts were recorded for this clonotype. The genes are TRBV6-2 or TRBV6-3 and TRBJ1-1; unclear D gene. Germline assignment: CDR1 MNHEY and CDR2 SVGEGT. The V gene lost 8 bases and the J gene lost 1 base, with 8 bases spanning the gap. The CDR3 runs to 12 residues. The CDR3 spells CASCIWNTEAFF. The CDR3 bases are TGTGCCAGCTGCATATGGAACACTGAAGCTTTCTTT.

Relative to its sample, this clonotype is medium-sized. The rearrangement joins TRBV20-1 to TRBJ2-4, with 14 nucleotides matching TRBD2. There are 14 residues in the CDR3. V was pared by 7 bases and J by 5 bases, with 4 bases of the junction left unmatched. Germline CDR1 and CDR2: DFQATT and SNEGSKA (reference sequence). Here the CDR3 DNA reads TGCAGTGTTCCGACTAGCGGGGGGGAAAACATTCAGTACTTC. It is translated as CSVPTSGGENIQYF.

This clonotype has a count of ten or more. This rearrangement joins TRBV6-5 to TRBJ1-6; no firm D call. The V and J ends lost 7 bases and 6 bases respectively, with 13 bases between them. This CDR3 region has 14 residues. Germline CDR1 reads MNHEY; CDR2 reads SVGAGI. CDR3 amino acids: CASTQIGFNSPLHF. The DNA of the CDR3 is TGTGCCAGCACCCAAATCGGGTTTAATTCACCCCTCCACTTT.

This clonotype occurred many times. The CDR3 spells CASSYSGGSGAKNIQYF. The CDR3 DNA sequence: TGTGCCAGCAGTTACTCAGGCGGCTCAGGGGCCAAAAACATTCAGTACTTC. The V and J genes are TRBV6-5 and TRBJ2-4; D is perhaps TRBD1 (5 bases). V dropped 0 bases and J dropped 1 base, with 13 bases sitting between them. From germline, CDR1 is MNHEY and CDR2 SVGAGI. The CDR3 spans 17 residues.